The rows below give T cell receptor beta chains drawn from one sample of a study of brain metastases from non-small cell lung cancer. Data came from immunoSEQ multiplex PCR; TCRdb stores just in-frame clones and leaves some out. The sample yields 13,000 to 15,000 clones, approximately 82% seen once. Specimen: primary lung tumor tissue. The receptor source for this set is a donor aged 40 or older with non-small cell lung cancer. Both conserved end residues are part of each CDR3. D genes are given only for firm matches. A clone size is listed for some rows: how often the clone was seen (once, few, many), or a class if it is expanded.

TRBV4-3	TRBJ1-2	TRBD1	-	TGCGCCAGCAGCCAAGGCCCCGGACAGGGGTATGGCTATGGCTACACCTTC	CASSQGPGQGYGYGYTF
TRBV4-1	TRBJ2-1	TRBD2	-	TGCGCCAGCAGCCCTGGACTAGCGGTAATGTACAATGAGCAGTTCTTC	CASSPGLAVMYNEQFF
TRBV3-1/TRBV3-2	TRBJ1-4	-	-	TGTGCCAGCAGCCTATGGGCACTCGGGCAGCGTTTT	CASSLWALGQRF
TRBV30	TRBJ2-2	-	-	TGTGCCTGCGCTCAAGGACTGAACACCGGGGAGCTGTTTTTT	CACAQGLNTGELFF
TRBV6-4	TRBJ2-1	TRBD1	-	TGTGCCAGCAGTGACTCCCCGGGACAGGGTAACGGTGAGCAGTTCTTC	CASSDSPGQGNGEQFF
TRBV7-2	TRBJ1-2	TRBD1	few	TGTGCCAGCAGCTCCCCTTTTACAGGGGCCTATGGCTACACCTTC	CASSSPFTGAYGYTF
TRBV2	TRBJ1-6	-	once	TGTGCCAGCAGTGATGCAAGAGATTCACCCCTCCACTTT	CASSDARDSPLHF
TRBV4-3	TRBJ1-1	-	medium-sized	TGCGCCAGCAGCCAAGATGCCCGGATGAACACTGAAGCTTTCTTT	CASSQDARMNTEAFF
TRBV6-5	TRBJ1-5	TRBD1	few	TGTGCCAGCAGTTTAGGACAGGGCAATCAGCCCCAGCATTTT	CASSLGQGNQPQHF
TRBV30	TRBJ1-2	-	-	TGTGCCTGGAGTCCTACACCTGACGAGACGGGCTACACCTTC	CAWSPTPDETGYTF
TRBV4-3	TRBJ2-1	-	-	TGCGCCAGCAGCCAAGATCATAGGAGCTCCTACAATGAGCAGTTCTTC	CASSQDHRSSYNEQFF
TRBV3-1/TRBV3-2	TRBJ2-7	-	-	TGTGCCAGCAGCCAAGGCCTTTCTGAGACAGAGGAGCAGTACTTC	CASSQGLSETEEQYF
TRBV10-3	TRBJ1-1	TRBD1	once	TGTGCCATCAGTGAGGCTAAAGGGACAGGGAACACTGAAGCTTTCTTT	CAISEAKGTGNTEAFF
TRBV7-9	TRBJ1-6	TRBD1	-	TGTGCCAGCAGCGGGACAGGGGCCTATCTCTCCTATAATTCACCCCTCCACTTT	CASSGTGAYLSYNSPLHF
TRBV28	TRBJ2-2	TRBD1	-	TGTGCCAGCAGTGGAATAACAGGGGGCGGCGTTGGAACCGGGGAGCTGTTTTTT	CASSGITGGGVGTGELFF
TRBV2	TRBJ2-5	-	once	TGTGCCAGCAGTGATAGTTTGGGGCCCACGGAGACCCAGTACTTC	CASSDSLGPTETQYF
TRBV19	TRBJ1-3	-	-	TGTGCCAGTCGAAGGAAAGGGTCTGGAAACACCATATATTTT	CASRRKGSGNTIYF
TRBV27	TRBJ2-5	-	-	TGTGCCAGCAGTTTACTAGGACTGCAAGAGACCCAGTACTTC	CASSLLGLQETQYF
TRBV7-2	TRBJ2-3	-	-	TGTGCCAGCAGCTTGTCTCGTGGGACAGATACGCAGTATTTT	CASSLSRGTDTQYF
TRBV9	TRBJ1-2	-	-	TGTGCCAGCAGCACCCGGACAGAAGCTAACTATGGCTACACCTTC	CASSTRTEANYGYTF
TRBV13	TRBJ2-7	-	-	TGTGCCAGCTACAGAGGGGAGGAGGTATCCTACGAGCAGTACTTC	CASYRGEEVSYEQYF
TRBV7-2	TRBJ2-7	-	-	TGTGCCAGCAGCCGGACAGGAGGGACCTACGAGCAGTACTTC	CASSRTGGTYEQYF
TRBV18	TRBJ1-1	-	-	TGTGCCAGCTCACCACAGAGAGACACTGAAGCTTTCTTT	CASSPQRDTEAFF
TRBV2	TRBJ1-2	-	-	TGTGCCAGCAGGGTGGGGGGCTATGGCTACACCTTC	CASRVGGYGYTF
TRBV5-1	TRBJ1-1	-	-	TGCGCCAGCAGCTTTTCCGAAAACACTGAAGCTTTCTTT	CASSFSENTEAFF
TRBV10-3	TRBJ1-6	-	-	TGTGCCACCCTACAGAGCTCCTATAATTCACCCCTCCACTTT	CATLQSSYNSPLHF
TRBV15	TRBJ2-3	TRBD2	-	TGTGCCACCAGCAGCTTAGTCGGACTAGCAGATACGCAGTATTTT	CATSSLVGLADTQYF
TRBV30	TRBJ1-5	-	-	TGTGCCTGGAGTGTGGGGGAGATGGGTCAGCCCCAGCATTTT	CAWSVGEMGQPQHF
TRBV24-1	TRBJ2-2	TRBD1	-	TGTGCCACCAGTGTCGGACAGGGGGCGGTCGGCGGGGAGCTGTTTTTT	CATSVGQGAVGGELFF
TRBV9	TRBJ2-3	TRBD2	-	TGTGCCAGCACCGTGACTAGCGGGGGGCCCACAGATACGCAGTATTTT	CASTVTSGGPTDTQYF
TRBV2	TRBJ1-6	-	-	TGTGCCAGCAGCACAGGGATTGGTAATTCACCCCTCCACTTT	CASSTGIGNSPLHF
TRBV6-6	TRBJ1-1	-	-	TGTGCCAGCACCAAAAGGGCCACTGAAGCTTTCTTT	CASTKRATEAFF
TRBV12-3/TRBV12-4	TRBJ1-2	-	-	TGTGCCAGCAACGCAGGGGACGGCTACACCTTC	CASNAGDGYTF
TRBV24-1	TRBJ2-5	TRBD2	-	TGTGCCACCAGTGACCAAGCGGGGGGGAATCAAGAGACCCAGTACTTC	CATSDQAGGNQETQYF
TRBV7-6	TRBJ1-2	-	-	TGTGCCAGCAGCTTAGACAGCTACTATGGCTACACCTTC	CASSLDSYYGYTF
TRBV20-1	TRBJ1-4	-	-	TGCAGTGCTCGACCCAGGGAAAAACTGTTTTTT	CSARPREKLFF
TRBV6-1	TRBJ1-5	-	-	TGTGCCAGCAGTGATGATCCCAATCAGCCCCAGCATTTT	CASSDDPNQPQHF
TRBV7-9	TRBJ1-2	TRBD1	-	TGTGCCAGCAGCCAGGGACAGGGATACTACACCTTC	CASSQGQGYYTF
TRBV7-8	TRBJ1-2	-	few	TGTGCCAGCAGCTTGGCTCAGGTGGCTAACTATGGCTACACCTTC	CASSLAQVANYGYTF
TRBV30	TRBJ1-1	-	-	TGTGCCTGGGGTCAACGCAAGCTTTTCTTT	CAWGQRKLFF
TRBV5-5	TRBJ1-5	TRBD1	-	TGTGCCAGCAGCCCTGGGGGTGGGGGACAGGTTACGTATAGCAATCAGCCCCAGCATTTT	CASSPGGGGQVTYSNQPQHF
TRBV6-5	TRBJ2-5	-	-	TGTGCCAGCAGTTACGGTCTTCAAGAGACCCAGTACTTC	CASSYGLQETQYF
TRBV4-1	TRBJ2-2	-	-	TGCGCCAGCAGCCGAGACAGGTCCACCCTCACCGGGGAGCTGTTTTTT	CASSRDRSTLTGELFF
TRBV30	TRBJ1-1	-	-	TGTGCCTGGAGTGTCGGGGGAGCGGCGACTGAAGCTTTCTTT	CAWSVGGAATEAFF
TRBV18	TRBJ2-5	-	-	TGTGCCAGCTCACCGACAGAGCTACAAGAGACCCAGTACTTC	CASSPTELQETQYF